Below, 28 T cell receptor beta chains from the same sample are listed, as sequenced in a study of CD8 T cells in ankylosing spondylitis. General study points: Made up of 7 to 9 highly homologous variants, a TCR beta motif appeared characteristic of ankylosing spondylitis blood.

TCRdb called the 5' RACE reads again in MiXCR, with one record for every CDR3 protein. The data show over 450,000 distinct CDR3 sequences, with roughly 13% seen just once and under 7.5% held by the top ten. These TCRs are of unknown antigen specificity. The sequenced sample was blood, either unsorted or a sorted T cell fraction (not recorded which). Every receptor here comes from a male donor with ankylosing spondylitis.

The gene calls are TRBV19 and TRBJ2-3, with a weak D call TRBD1 (5 bases). The length of the CDR3 is 14 residues. CDR1 is LNHDA and CDR2 is SQIVND in the germline V gene (reference sequence). The V gene lost 2 bases and the J gene lost 2 bases, with 8 bases spanning the gap. The CDR3 DNA reads as TGTGCCAGTAGTATAACACAGGACACAGATACGCAGTATTTT. Residues: CASSITQDTDTQYF.

This clonotype was seen only once. The genes are TRBV6-1 and TRBJ2-2, with 8 nucleotides matching TRBD1. Germline V lookup: CDR1 MNHNS, CDR2 SASEGT. The ends lost 1 base at V and 4 bases at J; junction bases unmatched: 2. The CDR3 contains 15 residues. In DNA, the CDR3 is TGTGCCAGCAGTGAAGGGACAGGGCGCACCGGGGAGCTGTTTTTT. Amino acids: CASSEGTGRTGELFF.

There are a few counts of this clonotype. The genes are TRBV5-1 and TRBJ1-5, with D unresolved. V was pared by 4 bases and J by 1 base, with 6 bases between. This CDR3 comprises 13 residues. The V gene's germline CDR1 is SGHRS and CDR2 YFSETQ. The chain's CDR3 is CASSMDSNQPQHF. DNA of the CDR3: TGCGCCAGCAGCATGGACAGCAATCAGCCCCAGCATTTT. Supplemented by reference TRBV5-1 and TRBJ1-5, the full variable domain reads KAGVTQTPRYLIKTRGQQVTLSCSPISGHRSVSWYQQTPGQGLQFLFEYFSETQRNKGNFPGRFSGRQFSNSRSEMNVSTLELGDSALYLCASSMDSNQPQHFGDGTRLSIL.

The V gene is TRBV4-1, the J gene TRBJ2-1; 9 nucleotides align to TRBD2. The CDR3 is 15 residues long. With V trimmed by 4 bases and J by 8 bases, 9 bases remained unmatched. Germline CDR1 is MGHRA and CDR2 is YSYEKL. The CDR3 coding sequence is TGCGCCAGCAGCCCCGGGACTAGCCTTCGGGATGAGCAGTTCTTC. This codes for CASSPGTSLRDEQFF.

Many counts were recorded for this clonotype. This chain uses TRBV12-3 or TRBV12-4 with TRBJ2-1; no clear D. The CDR3 is 15 amino acids. Trimming cost V 1 base and J 6 bases, with 13 bases left between them. CDR3 protein: CASSLEHTTGNEQFF. The DNA for the CDR3 is TGTGCCAGCAGTTTAGAACATACGACCGGCAATGAGCAGTTCTTC.

The chain links TRBV7-2 to TRBJ2-1; D perhaps matches TRBD2 (5 bases). V lost 1 base, J lost 2 bases, and 12 bases lay in between. CDR3 size: 16 residues. CDR1 is SGHTA and CDR2 is FQGNSA in the germline V gene. CDR3 nucleotides: TGTGCCAGCAGCTTAGGCCAAGGAGGCCCCTACAATGAGCAGTTCTTC. It codes for CASSLGQGGPYNEQFF. Full variable domain (rest looked up from reference TRBV7-2 and TRBJ2-1): GAGVSQSPSNKVTEKGKDVELRCDPISGHTALYWYRQSLGQGLEFLIYFQGNSAPDKSGLPSDRFSAERTGGSVSTLTIQRTQQEDSAVYLCASSLGQGGPYNEQFFGPGTRLTVL.

Here the CDR3 reads CASSPWAGVERGELFF. In DNA, the CDR3 is TGCGCCAGCAGCCCCTGGGCGGGCGTGGAGCGTGGGGAGCTGTTTTTT. The V call is TRBV4-1, the J call TRBJ2-2; tentatively, D is TRBD2 (5 bases). The CDR3 contains 16 residues. Trimming stripped 4 bases from V and 8 bases from J, with 20 bases between. Germline V gene sequence: CDR1 MGHRA, CDR2 YSYEKL.

The rearrangement links TRBV4-1 to TRBJ2-4; 8 bases are a match to TRBD2. Germline V gene sequence: CDR1 MGHRA, CDR2 YSYEKL. V was clipped by 0 bases and J by 0 bases; unmatched bases: 10. CDR3 size: 19 residues. CDR3 DNA: TGCGCCAGCAGCCAAGACCCTTCTAGCGGGTTTCTAGCCAAAAACATTCAGTACTTC. It codes for CASSQDPSSGFLAKNIQYF.

This rearrangement joins TRBV7-6 to TRBJ1-3; D gene ambiguous. Trimming took off 5 bases at V and 3 bases at J, with 8 bases between the two ends. The CDR3 is made up of 13 amino acids. CDR1 is SGHVS and CDR2 is FNYEAQ in the germline V gene. The CDR3 here is CASSLGDGNTIYF. The CDR3 DNA is TGTGCCAGCAGCCTCGGGGATGGAAACACCATATATTTT.

A few counts support this clonotype. The gene calls are TRBV5-6 and TRBJ1-2, with 12 nucleotides matching TRBD1. Per the germline V gene, CDR1 is SGHDT and CDR2 is YYEEEE. With 0 bases clipped from V and 8 bases from J, the junction kept 11 bases outside the gene matches. The CDR3 totals 17 residues. This chain's CDR3 is CASSLAGTGQGARGYTF. DNA of the CDR3: TGTGCCAGCAGCTTGGCCGGGACGGGACAGGGGGCGCGGGGCTACACCTTC.

The V gene is TRBV20-1, the J gene TRBJ2-7, with 10 bases matching TRBD1. This CDR3 spans 12 amino acids. V lost 3 bases, J lost 8 bases, and 4 bases stayed unmatched. Per germline, CDR1 DFQATT and CDR2 SNEGSKA (reference sequence). The CDR3 DNA reads TGCAGTGCTAGGGCGACAGGGGGCAAGCAGTACTTC. This codes for CSARATGGKQYF.

This clonotype showed up just a few times. The chain links TRBV2 to TRBJ2-5; D possibly corresponds to TRBD1 (6 bases). V lost 1 base and J lost 7, with 10 bases in between. The CDR3 spans 13 residues. CDR1 and CDR2 (germline): SNHLY, FYNNEI. CDR3 in amino acids: CASSEDSGATQYF. The DNA for the CDR3 is TGTGCCAGCAGTGAAGATTCAGGGGCGACCCAGTACTTC.

V usage is TRBV6-1 and J usage is TRBJ2-5; 13 bases line up with TRBD2. This CDR3 has 16 amino acids. V was pared by 7 bases and J by 5 bases, with 10 bases of the junction left unmatched. Germline CDR1 and CDR2: MNHNS and SASEGT. The CDR3 sequence is CASKLAGGTSWETQYF. As DNA, the CDR3 is TGTGCCAGCAAACTAGCGGGAGGGACCTCGTGGGAGACCCAGTACTTC.

V usage is TRBV5-1 and J usage is TRBJ1-1; tentatively, D is TRBD1 (5 bases). This CDR3 region has 17 residues. Germline V CDR1 and CDR2: SGHRS, YFSETQ. The V end was cut by 4 bases, the J end by 1 base, with 20 bases between. The CDR3 nucleotides read TGCGCCAGCAGCGCCGGGTGGGGGGGTTCGTGGAACACTGAAGCTTTCTTT. Its protein is CASSAGWGGSWNTEAFF.

Notes on this clonotype: Compared with germline, one end of the junction differs, possibly owing to a read error. The chain carries TRBV3-1 and TRBJ2-2; 7 positions agree with TRBD2. Germline CDR1 and CDR2: LGHDT and YNNKEL (reference sequence). The length of the CDR3 is 15 residues. CDR3 in amino acids: CASRQAGLDTGELFF. The CDR3 region has the DNA TGTGCCAGCAGGCAAGCGGGACTGGACACCGGGGAGCTGTTTTTT.

This clonotype was seen ten or more times. The gene calls are TRBV30 and TRBJ2-3; 7 bases are shared with TRBD1. V lost 2 bases and J lost 4; bases outside the gene matches: 3. The CDR3 is 13 amino acids. Germline CDR1 reads GTSNPN; CDR2 reads SVGIG (reference sequence). The CDR3 loop is CAWSYRGADTQYF. CDR3 nucleotide sequence: TGTGCCTGGAGTTACAGGGGAGCAGATACGCAGTATTTT.

The chain carries TRBV4-2 and TRBJ2-7; 9 bases align to TRBD2. Germline CDR1 LGHNA, CDR2 YNFKEQ. With V trimmed by 1 base and J by 2 bases, 3 bases remained unmatched. This CDR3 contains 15 residues. The CDR3 spells CASSQGLAETYEQYF. CDR3 coding DNA: TGTGCCAGCAGCCAAGGACTAGCGGAGACCTACGAGCAGTACTTC.

This clonotype came up a few times. V usage is TRBV29-1 and J usage is TRBJ1-1, with D hard to call. This CDR3 is 12 amino acids long. Germline assignment: CDR1 SQVTM and CDR2 ANQGSEA. Between the trimmed V and J ends, which lost 6 bases and 6 bases, there was a span of 14 bases. As DNA, the CDR3 is TGCAGCGTAGCACACGGAACATCTGAAGCTTTCTTT. Its protein is CSVAHGTSEAFF. Full variable domain (missing parts from reference TRBV29-1 and TRBJ1-1): SAVISQKPSRDICQRGTSLTIQCQVDSQVTMMFWYRQQPGQSLTLIATANQGSEATYESGFVIDKFPISRPNLTFSTLTVSNMSPEDSSIYLCSVAHGTSEAFFGQGTRLTVV.

This clonotype has more than one count but fewer than ten. The gene calls are TRBV5-1 and TRBJ1-6, with TRBD1 as a possible D gene (5 bases). The CDR3 covers 14 residues. Trimming cost V 0 bases and J 10 bases, with 11 bases left between them. Looked up from germline, CDR1 is SGHRS and CDR2 is YFSETQ. CDR3 residues: CASSLDQGDSPLHF. As DNA, the CDR3 is TGCGCCAGCAGCTTGGATCAGGGAGACTCACCCCTCCACTTT.

CDR3 bases: TGCAGCGTTCACGGACAGTACGGGGCCGAAGCTTTCTTT. It yields the protein CSVHGQYGAEAFF. V is TRBV29-1 and J is TRBJ1-1; weak D call: TRBD1 (6 bases). Looked up from germline, CDR1 is SQVTM and CDR2 is ANQGSEA. V lost 5 bases and J 8 bases, leaving 18 bases between the germline ends. CDR3 length equals 13 residues. Variable domain in full (rest from reference TRBV29-1 and TRBJ1-1): SAVISQKPSRDICQRGTSLTIQCQVDSQVTMMFWYRQQPGQSLTLIATANQGSEATYESGFVIDKFPISRPNLTFSTLTVSNMSPEDSSIYLCSVHGQYGAEAFFGQGTRLTVV.

V gene TRBV12-3 or TRBV12-4 combines with J gene TRBJ1-1, with D possibly matching TRBD1 (5 bases). The V end lost 7 bases, the J end lost 2 bases, and 17 bases lay between the germline ends. The CDR3 loop spans 15 amino acids. The CDR3 DNA sequence: TGTGCCAGCACCCTTGTTACAGGCGACAACACTGAAGCTTTCTTT. It translates to CASTLVTGDNTEAFF.

This clonotype was observed a handful of times. J is TRBJ2-1 and V is TRBV2; D is ambiguous. In germline, CDR1 is SNHLY, CDR2 FYNNEI. The CDR3 totals 15 residues. V lost 2 bases and J lost 0, with 8 bases in between. The CDR3 DNA reads TGTGCCAGCAGTGAAATGGATCTCTCCTACAATGAGCAGTTCTTC. Protein product: CASSEMDLSYNEQFF.

This clonotype was observed a few times. This chain uses TRBV3-1 with TRBJ1-2; no clear D gene. CDR1 is LGHDT and CDR2 is YNNKEL in the germline V gene (reference sequence). V was shortened by 4 bases and J by 3 bases, with 21 bases between the two germline ends. The CDR3 is made up of 17 amino acids. The CDR3 protein is CASSPETLAGDDYGYTF. In DNA, the CDR3 is TGTGCCAGCAGCCCGGAAACCCTCGCAGGCGATGACTATGGCTACACCTTC.

V and J are TRBV21-1 and TRBJ2-7; the listed D gene, TRBD1, was not tested against the DNA. TRBV21-1 is a pseudogene segment. The CDR3 loop spans 16 amino acids. The CDR3 loop reads CASSTDRGIMAYEQYF. In DNA form, the CDR3 reads TGTGCCAGCAGCACGGACAGGGGGATCATGGCCTACGAGCAGTACTTC.

This chain connects TRBV6-1 to TRBJ2-5; TRBD2 aligns across 9 bases. Germline V gives CDR1 MNHNS, CDR2 SASEGT. The CDR3 length is 15 residues. Germline trimming cut 8 bases from V and 5 bases from J; bases unmatched to any gene: 12. CDR3 DNA: TGTGCCAGCGCTAATAGCGGGAGATTCGGGGAGACCCAGTACTTC. Translating it yields CASANSGRFGETQYF.

The chain employs TRBV4-1 and TRBJ2-3, with D hard to call. The CDR3 runs to 15 residues. Germline CDR1 and CDR2: MGHRA and YSYEKL. Trimming shortened V by 6 bases and J by 4 bases, and 17 bases separated the two germline ends. The chain's CDR3 is CASRAGLLTPDTQYF. In DNA form, the CDR3 reads TGCGCCAGCAGGGCCGGGCTCCTAACGCCAGATACGCAGTATTTT.

In DNA form, the CDR3 reads TGCGCCAGCAGCCCAGGGGCTTCCTCCTACGAGCAGTACGTC. Translating it yields CASSPGASSYEQYV. The J gene is TRBJ2-7, the V gene TRBV5-1, with a possible D match to TRBD1 (6 bases). Trimming cost V 4 bases and J 0 bases, with 11 bases left between them. Germline V gene lookup returns CDR1 SGHRS and CDR2 YFSETQ. This CDR3 has 14 residues.

The rearrangement links TRBV15 to TRBJ2-1; tentatively, D is TRBD1 or TRBD2 (5 bases each). CDR1 is LNHNV, CDR2 YYDKDF, per germline (reference sequence). Trimming stripped 3 bases from V and 0 bases from J, with 12 bases between. The CDR3 has 16 residues. CDR3 nucleotide sequence: TGTGCCACCAGCAGCGGGGACGGCAGCTCCTACAATGAGCAGTTCTTC. Its protein is CATSSGDGSSYNEQFF.